This T cell receptor beta chain was sequenced for a study of shared clonotypes between healthy human individuals. Study observations and caveats: Genetic and exposure-history diversity was limited by the few donors.

V lost 5 bases, J lost 4 bases, and 6 bases stayed unmatched. This CDR3 comprises 16 residues. Germline assignment: CDR1 SEHNR and CDR2 FQNEAQ (reference sequence). Here immunoSEQ multiplex PCR was the method, and the copy in TCRdb shows in-frame clones only, minus some. Of millions of clones listed, more than 80% are singletons. Worth noting for this clone: Its matching antigen is unknown.

Donors had no recently reported acute infections or vaccinations and were HIV-negative. Sequenced input: naive CD4+ T cells from PBMCs. Subset defined: CD45RA+ positively selected. This chain uses TRBV7-9 with TRBJ2-7; 15 nucleotides line up with TRBD2. The receptor was derived from a man aged 18 to 30 in good health. Some clones in this sample may be carry-over from other donors' samples. Here the CDR3 reads CASSPGGTSGRYEQYF. DNA of the CDR3: TGTGCCAGCAGCCCCGGAGGGACTAGCGGGAGGTACGAGCAGTACTTC.